Following are 4 T cell receptor beta chains from one sample sequenced in a study of blood T cell repertoires in COVID-19. The repertoire was sequenced with immunoSEQ multiplex PCR; TCRdb's copy has only in-frame clones and lacks some. Found here are around 200,000 clones, about 82% of them singletons; the top ten hold 8.5% to 12%. The material sequenced was peripheral blood. The receptors come from a woman of 80 years or more with acute or convalescent COVID-19.

V gene TRBV19 combines with J gene TRBJ1-1; D gene unclear. Trimming removed 6 bases at V and 3 bases at J, with 11 bases between. The CDR3 covers 13 residues. Germline assignment: CDR1 LNHDA and CDR2 SQIVND (reference sequence). The CDR3 loop is CASSFTWYTEAFF. Written as DNA, the CDR3 is TGTGCCAGTAGCTTTACATGGTACACTGAAGCTTTCTTT. Full variable domain (remainder filled in from reference TRBV19 and TRBJ1-1): DGGITQSPKYLFRKEGQNVTLSCEQNLNHDAMYWYRQDPGQGLRLIYYSQIVNDFQKGDIAEGYSVSREKKESFPLTVTSAQKNPTAFYLCASSFTWYTEAFFGQGTRLTVV.

The rearrangement joins TRBV19 to TRBJ1-3; tentative D call: TRBD1 (6 bases). V was clipped by 9 bases and J by 1 base, with 19 bases between them. CDR3 length equals 16 residues. Germline assignment: CDR1 LNHDA and CDR2 SQIVND (reference sequence). The CDR3 nucleotides read TGTGCCAGGCGGACAGAAAATCTATTATCTGGAAACACCATATATTTT. Translated, it gives CARRTENLLSGNTIYF.

J is TRBJ2-5 and V is TRBV6-4; weak D call: TRBD2 (6 bases). Germline values: CDR1 MRHNA, CDR2 SNTAGT. Trimming took 2 bases from V and 6 from J, leaving 16 bases between them. This CDR3 is 15 amino acids long. The CDR3 DNA sequence: TGTGCCAGCAGTGACACCTTGTGGGGGGTGAAGACCCAGTACTTC. As protein: CASSDTLWGVKTQYF.

The genes are TRBV19 and TRBJ2-3; 10 positions match TRBD2. Trimming cost V 3 bases and J 4 bases; bases outside gene matches: 7. Germline V gene data show CDR1 as LNHDA and CDR2 as SQIVND (reference sequence). The CDR3 totals 16 residues. This CDR3 is CASSIASGGVSDTQYF. The CDR3 DNA is TGTGCCAGTAGTATTGCTAGCGGGGGAGTATCAGATACGCAGTATTTT. Full variable domain (outside the CDR3, taken from reference TRBV19 and TRBJ2-3): DGGITQSPKYLFRKEGQNVTLSCEQNLNHDAMYWYRQDPGQGLRLIYYSQIVNDFQKGDIAEGYSVSREKKESFPLTVTSAQKNPTAFYLCASSIASGGVSDTQYFGPGTRLTVL.